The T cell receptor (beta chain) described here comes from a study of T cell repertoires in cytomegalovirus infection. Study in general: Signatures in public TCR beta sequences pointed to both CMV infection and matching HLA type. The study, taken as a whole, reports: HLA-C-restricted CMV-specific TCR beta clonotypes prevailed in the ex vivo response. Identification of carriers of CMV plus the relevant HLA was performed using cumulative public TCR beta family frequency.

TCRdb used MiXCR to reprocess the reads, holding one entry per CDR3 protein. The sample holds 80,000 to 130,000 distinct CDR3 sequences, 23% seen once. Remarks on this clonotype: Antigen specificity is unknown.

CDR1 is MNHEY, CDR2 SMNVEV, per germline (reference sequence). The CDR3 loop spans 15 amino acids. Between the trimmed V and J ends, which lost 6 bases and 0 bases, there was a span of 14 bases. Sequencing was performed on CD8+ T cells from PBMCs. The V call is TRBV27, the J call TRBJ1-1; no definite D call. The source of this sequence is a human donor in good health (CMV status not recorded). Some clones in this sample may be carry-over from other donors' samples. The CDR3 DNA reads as TGTGCCAGCAGAATGGGGATAGGGTTGAACACTGAAGCTTTCTTT. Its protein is CASRMGIGLNTEAFF.